The 14 T cell receptor beta chains in this list originate from one sample, sequenced in a study of early T cells in non-severe SARS-CoV-2 infection. TCRdb used MiXCR to reprocess the 5' RACE reads, holding one entry per CDR3 protein. The table lists tens of thousands of distinct CDR3 sequences, less than 15% of them singletons. The sample consisted of whole blood, taken at baseline. The receptors here all came from an adult who was a healthcare worker with PCR-confirmed SARS-CoV-2 infection or an uninfected control (not recorded which).

This clonotype was seen repeatedly, ten times or more. The rearrangement links TRBV6-5 to TRBJ1-1; no reliable D call. V lost 5 bases and J lost 4, with 8 bases in between. The V gene's germline CDR1 is MNHEY and CDR2 SVGAGI. This CDR3 has 12 amino acids. The CDR3 DNA is TGTGCCAGCAGTGACCGAGGCACTGAAGCTTTCTTT. Residues: CASSDRGTEAFF.

This clonotype was seen ten or more times. The chain joins TRBV6-2 or TRBV6-3 to TRBJ2-1, with D possibly matching TRBD1 (6 bases). Trimming took 9 bases from V and 4 from J, leaving 13 bases between them. Per the germline V gene, CDR1 is MNHEY and CDR2 is SVGEGT. The CDR3 totals 13 residues. The DNA of the CDR3 is TGTGCCAGAAAAGACAGGAAGTACAATGAGCAGTTCTTC. This translates into CARKDRKYNEQFF.

This clonotype came up once. The gene calls are TRBV4-2 and TRBJ2-1; TRBD2 matches at 15 bases. This CDR3 comprises 16 residues. V was clipped by 1 base and J by 8 bases; unmatched bases: 3. CDR1 LGHNA and CDR2 YNFKEQ come from the germline V gene. The CDR3 nucleotides are TGTGCCAGCAGCCAAGGGACTAGCGGGAGGGCCGATGAGCAGTTCTTC. As protein: CASSQGTSGRADEQFF.

This clonotype was counted many times. V is TRBV5-1 and J is TRBJ1-1; D perhaps matches TRBD1 (6 bases). The CDR3 spans 14 residues. The V gene lost 4 bases and the J gene lost 4 bases, with 14 bases spanning the gap. Germline V lookup: CDR1 SGHRS, CDR2 YFSETQ. The CDR3 protein is CASSQLQGSTEAFF. The CDR3 nucleotides are TGCGCCAGCAGCCAACTACAGGGAAGCACTGAAGCTTTCTTT.

This clonotype was seen more than once but under ten times. The V gene is TRBV6-4, the J gene TRBJ2-2; no reliable D call. V was clipped by 6 bases and J by 1 base, with 6 bases between them. This CDR3 spans 13 amino acids. The germline gives CDR1 MRHNA, CDR2 SNTAGT. The CDR3 DNA is TGTGCCAGCAGCGCAGGGAACACCGGGGAGCTGTTTTTT. Residues: CASSAGNTGELFF.

V is TRBV18 and J is TRBJ2-5; D tentatively reads TRBD1 or TRBD2 (5 bases each). CDR3 length: 12 amino acids. V was pared by 6 bases and J by 4 bases, with 9 bases between. Germline loops: CDR1 KGHSH, CDR2 LQKENI. As DNA, the CDR3 is TGTGCCAGCTCCCGGGGCCGAGAGACCCAGTACTTC. This gives the protein CASSRGRETQYF. Supplemented by reference TRBV18 and TRBJ2-5, the full variable domain reads NAGVMQNPRHLVRRRGQEARLRCSPMKGHSHVYWYRQLPEEGLKFMVYLQKENIIDESGMPKERFSAEFPKEGPSILRIQQVVRGDSAAYFCASSRGRETQYFGPGTRLLVL.

This clonotype showed up many times. The chain combines TRBV6-2 or TRBV6-3 with TRBJ2-7; D gene ambiguous. The ends were cut back, 8 bases at V and 3 bases at J, with 8 bases in the middle. CDR3 length: 11 amino acids. From germline, CDR1 is MNHEY and CDR2 SVGEGT. CDR3: CASGRVYEQYF. CDR3 nucleotide sequence: TGTGCCAGCGGTAGGGTCTACGAGCAGTACTTC.

This clonotype was recorded at least ten times. The chain has TRBV6-1 and TRBJ2-7; D is possibly TRBD1 (6 bases). The germline V gene has CDR1 MNHNS and CDR2 SASEGT. V was shortened by 10 bases and J by 2 bases, with 12 bases between the two germline ends. The CDR3 extends over 12 amino acids. The CDR3 reads CAIQGNPYEQYF. The CDR3, as DNA: TGTGCCATACAGGGTAACCCCTACGAGCAGTACTTC.

This rearrangement joins TRBV6-5 to TRBJ2-5; tentatively, D is TRBD1 or TRBD2 (5 bases each). Germline V gene data show CDR1 as MNHEY and CDR2 as SVGAGI. Trimming took 2 bases from V and 2 from J, leaving 9 bases between them. The CDR3 has 14 amino acids. The CDR3 DNA follows: TGTGCCAGCAGTTACGGGACGGGACAAGAGACCCAGTACTTC. This gives the protein CASSYGTGQETQYF.

This clonotype was seen many times. This chain uses TRBV21-1 with TRBJ2-3. TRBV21-1 is an annotated pseudogene. The CDR3 is made up of 17 amino acids. CDR3 nucleotides: TGTGCCAGCAGCAAAAGTGGCAGCAGAGGTAGATCGGATACGCAGTATTTT. Protein: CASSKSGSRGRSDTQYF.

The chain couples TRBV20-1 to TRBJ2-3; TRBD2 aligns across 9 bases. Germline V CDR1 and CDR2: DFQATT, SNEGSKA (reference sequence). The CDR3 covers 13 residues. With 5 bases clipped from V and 6 bases from J, the junction kept 6 bases outside the gene matches. The CDR3: CSAVAGAVDTQYF. The CDR3 bases are TGCAGTGCTGTAGCGGGAGCGGTGGATACGCAGTATTTT.

This clonotype has just a few counts. The chain recombines TRBV28 with TRBJ2-7, with 9 bases that match TRBD2. The CDR3 is 14 amino acids. V was clipped by 10 bases and J by 3 bases; unmatched bases: 10. CDR1 MDHEN and CDR2 SYDVKM come from the germline V gene. DNA of the CDR3: TGTGCCACCTCAGGCGCTAGCGGGAACTACGAGCAGTACTTC. Amino acid sequence: CATSGASGNYEQYF. The complete variable domain, with remaining parts taken from reference TRBV28 and TRBJ2-7, reads DVKVTQSSRYLVKRTGEKVFLECVQDMDHENMFWYRQDPGLGLRLIYFSYDVKMKEKGDIPEGYSVSREKKERFSLILESASTNQTSMYLCATSGASGNYEQYFGPGTRLTVT.

This clonotype appeared a few times. The gene calls are TRBV2 and TRBJ1-6; D call uncertain. CDR1 and CDR2 from the germline V gene are SNHLY and FYNNEI. The CDR3 contains 16 residues. Trimming removed 1 base from V and 5 bases from J, with 12 bases in between. The CDR3 is CASSEEGGGNNSPLHF. The CDR3 DNA reads as TGTGCCAGCAGTGAAGAGGGTGGCGGGAATAATTCACCCCTCCACTTT.

This clonotype showed up just a few times. The rearrangement joins TRBV18 to TRBJ2-7; 9 nucleotides agree with TRBD1. Germline V gives CDR1 KGHSH, CDR2 LQKENI. This CDR3 region has 14 residues. V lost 3 bases, J lost 0 bases, and 0 bases stayed unmatched. The chain's CDR3 is CASSPGQGSYEQYF. CDR3 DNA sequence: TGTGCCAGCTCACCGGGACAGGGCTCCTACGAGCAGTACTTC.